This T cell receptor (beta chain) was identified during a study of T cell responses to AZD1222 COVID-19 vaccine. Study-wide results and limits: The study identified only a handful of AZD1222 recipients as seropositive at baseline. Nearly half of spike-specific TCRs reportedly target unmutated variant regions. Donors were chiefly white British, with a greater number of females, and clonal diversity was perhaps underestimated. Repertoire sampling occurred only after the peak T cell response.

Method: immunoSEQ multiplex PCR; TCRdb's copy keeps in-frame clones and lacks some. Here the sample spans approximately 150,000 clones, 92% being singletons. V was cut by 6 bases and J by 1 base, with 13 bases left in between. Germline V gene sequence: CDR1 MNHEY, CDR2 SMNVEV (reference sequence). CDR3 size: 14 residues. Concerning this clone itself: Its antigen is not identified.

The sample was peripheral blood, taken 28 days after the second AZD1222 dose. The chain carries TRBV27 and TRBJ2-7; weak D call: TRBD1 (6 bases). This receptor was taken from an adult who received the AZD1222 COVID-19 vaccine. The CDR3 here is CASRKGQGSYEQYF. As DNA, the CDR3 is TGTGCCAGCAGGAAGGGCCAGGGGTCCTACGAGCAGTACTTC.